The source of this TCR beta chain is a study of Ad26.COV2.S vaccination and SARS-CoV-2 variants. Treatment given: around 19 received Ad26.COV2.S at low or high dose, single or two shots; several received placebo; per-sample allocation not given. Specimen acquisition occurred on day 63 following the initial vaccine or placebo injection. Clones were read by immunoSEQ multiplex PCR, and TCRdb kept only the in-frame ones, dropping some. In the table there are hundreds of thousands of clones, 87% of which are singletons. The trim removed 4 bases at V and 6 bases at J, leaving 4 bases unmatched. CDR1 is SGHTA and CDR2 is FQGTGA in the germline V gene. CDR3 length equals 15 residues.

This TCR was sampled from a person aged 18 to 65 who received the Ad26.COV2.S COVID-19 vaccine or a placebo. This chain connects TRBV7-3 to TRBJ2-3; TRBD2 matches at 13 bases. The material was peripheral blood, obtained in a trial of Ad26.COV2.S vaccine versus placebo. The CDR3 nucleotides read TGTGCCAGCAGCTACGGACTAGCGGGGGACGATACGCAGTATTTT. Translated: CASSYGLAGDDTQYF.